The present TCR beta chain was sequenced within a study of T cell responses to AZD1222 COVID-19 vaccine (TCRdb year 2021). A note on the overall study: A total of approximately 250 trial participants underwent TCR sequencing, of whom about 210 had received two doses of AZD1222 and 26 had received two doses of the MenACWY control vaccine. Trial participants were enrolled by age into subgroups of 18-55, 56-69 and 70-plus years, and around 150, 28 and 57 TCR-sequenced participants, respectively, were included in these subgroups. The research as a whole found: Nearly half of unique spike-specific TCRs reportedly recognized epitopes outside regions mutated in the B.1.351 and B.1.1.7 variants. The whole spike protein was spanned by vaccine-associated CD4 TCRs, and dominant responses were seen in regions 160-218 and 743-854. Participants were mostly white British and included more females than males, and it was suggested by the authors that clonal diversity may have been underestimated. Conclusions about previously exposed vaccinees are limited, since just 6 or 7 AZD1222 recipients were seropositive for SARS-CoV-2 at baseline. Spike-specific TCR breadth and depth rose significantly after two AZD1222 doses compared with day 0 and with MenACWY recipients. Because no day 14 peak-response samples were available, repertoires were characterized only after the peak T cell response. The 56-69-year group was small, and its depth increase did not reach significance, likely because of low power.

Including the terminal cysteine and phenylalanine, the CDR3 comprises 16 residues. The read is trimmed to its CDR3 DNA, 48 bases read in frame from base 1. V and J lose 1 base and 4 bases, and a span of 16 bases separates them. Reading the germline V gene (reference sequence) gives CDR1 LNHNV and CDR2 YYDKDF. The label giving this sample's time point can be read as: about 28 days (+/-7) after the second vaccine dose. AZD1222 recipients given second doses at about 4 weeks or at about 12 weeks were pooled, since spike-specific TCR depth and breadth were not found to differ between the two schedules. The vaccinee samples were drawn from two UK trials, COV001 and COV002, one of which was a single-blind randomized controlled phase 2/3 trial testing AZD1222 (ChAdOx1 nCoV-19) in healthy adults. Trial participant PBMC samples were collected at day 0 and day 28 after the second dose for TCRbeta chain sequencing.

The CDR3 regions of human TCRbeta chains were analyzed by immunosequencing. In the source study's methods: TCRs in the repertoires were compared against a reference library of SARS-CoV-2-specific TCRs that had been generated with the MIRA antigen-specificity platform. Breadth was defined as the fraction of unique TCRs that were SARS-CoV-2-associated. Depth was defined as the fraction of total T cells that were SARS-CoV-2-associated. Using the MIRA data, every spike-specific TCR was mapped to the spike region that the TCR reacted to and assigned to either a CD4 or a CD8 class. Log10-transformed breadth and depth values were compared by one-way ANOVA with Sidak's multiple comparisons tests. TCRdb provides this immuneACCESS table in a form limited to in-frame rearrangements. Some clones are lacking; in checked studies, under half of them reflect an unresolved V gene, and why the rest are absent is not known. V, J and clone size were drawn from that table, and D and trimming were deduced from the DNA. This sample holds 100,000 to 150,000 clones; roughly 84% were observed only once. Approximately 26% of the sample goes to the ten largest clones.

As to this clone: There is no known antigen for this receptor. There are no base qualities to consult, and no much larger clone falls within one base.

The receptor's source is an adult who received the AZD1222 COVID-19 vaccine. The rearranged segments are TRBV15 and TRBJ1-2; the D gene remains uncertain. The material was peripheral blood, obtained 28 days after the second AZD1222 dose. This receptor has the CDR3 CATSRAPGPTAYGYTF. The DNA sequence follows: TGTGCCACCAGCAGAGCGCCTGGCCCCACGGCCTATGGCTACACCTTC.